This TCR beta chain was profiled in a study of post-analysis software for immune sequencing data. For the study at large: Included among the disease courses, which were recorded for the cohort, were relapsing-remitting, secondary progressive and progressive-relapsing multiple sclerosis.

The CDR3 contains 14 residues. Germline values: CDR1 SQVTM, CDR2 ANQGSEA. V gave up 6 bases and J gave up 4 bases; unmatched junction bases: 9. Unique molecular identifiers featured in each of the TCR beta cDNA libraries. TCRdb independently ran MiXCR on the PCR reads; one entry per CDR3 protein. The sample shows roughly 620,000 distinct CDR3 sequences, about 44% of them seen only once. Study results and limitations: TRBV segments more frequent in patients than in controls numbered five and included TRBV5-6, TRBV5-1 and TRBV20-1.

As to this clonotype: The antigen remains unidentified.

The sequence was collected from a girl under 18 with multiple sclerosis. V and J are TRBV29-1 and TRBJ1-1, with TRBD1 matching over 9 bases. The sample taken for sequencing was blood. The CDR3 DNA reads TGCAGCGTGCATCCACAGGGGGCTGGCACTGAAGCTTTCTTT. Translating gives CSVHPQGAGTEAFF. The full variable domain, in which reference TRBV29-1 and TRBJ1-1 provide the parts outside the CDR3, is SAVISQKPSRDICQRGTSLTIQCQVDSQVTMMFWYRQQPGQSLTLIATANQGSEATYESGFVIDKFPISRPNLTFSTLTVSNMSPEDSSIYLCSVHPQGAGTEAFFGQGTRLTVV.